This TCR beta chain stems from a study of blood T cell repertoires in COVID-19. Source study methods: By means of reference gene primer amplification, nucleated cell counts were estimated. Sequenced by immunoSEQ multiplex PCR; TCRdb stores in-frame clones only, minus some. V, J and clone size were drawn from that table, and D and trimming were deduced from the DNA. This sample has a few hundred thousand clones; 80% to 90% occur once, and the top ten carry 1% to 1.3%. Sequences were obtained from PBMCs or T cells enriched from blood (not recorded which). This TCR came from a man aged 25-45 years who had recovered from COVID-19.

CDR3 DNA sequence: TGTGCCAGCAGCGTAGGCGGAGGGACGCAGCCCCAGCATTTT. Encoded protein: CASSVGGGTQPQHF. V gene TRBV9 combines with J gene TRBJ1-5; the D gene is possibly TRBD1 (5 bases). The V end lost 0 bases, the J end lost 7 bases, and 11 bases lay between the germline ends. This CDR3 has 14 residues. Germline assignment: CDR1 SGDLS and CDR2 YYNGEE.